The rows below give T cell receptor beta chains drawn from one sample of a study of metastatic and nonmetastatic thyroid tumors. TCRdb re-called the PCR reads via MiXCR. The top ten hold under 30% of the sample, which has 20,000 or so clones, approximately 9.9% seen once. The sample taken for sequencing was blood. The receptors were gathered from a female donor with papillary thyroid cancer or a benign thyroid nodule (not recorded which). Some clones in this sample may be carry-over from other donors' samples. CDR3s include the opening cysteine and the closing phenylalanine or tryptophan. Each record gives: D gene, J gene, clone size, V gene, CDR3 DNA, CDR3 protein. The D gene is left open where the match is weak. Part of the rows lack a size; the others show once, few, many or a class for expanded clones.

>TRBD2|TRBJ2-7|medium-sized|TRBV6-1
TGTGCCAGCAGTGGACTAGCGGACTACGAGCAGTACTTC
CASSGLADYEQYF
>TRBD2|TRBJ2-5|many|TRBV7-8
TGTGCCAGCAGCTTACTACTAGCGGGAGCACAAGAGACCCAGTACTTC
CASSLLLAGAQETQYF
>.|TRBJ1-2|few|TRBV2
TGTGCCAGCCATGGGGGTGCTTCTAACTATGGCTACAGCTTC
CASHGGASNYGYSF
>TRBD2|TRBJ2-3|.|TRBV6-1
TGCGCCAGCAGTGCGCTCGGGGGGAGTTATACGCAGTATTTT
CASSALGGSYTQYF
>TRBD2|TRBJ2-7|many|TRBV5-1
TGCGCCAGCAGCGCGGGACTAGCGGGAGGTGAGCAGTACTTC
CASSAGLAGGEQYF
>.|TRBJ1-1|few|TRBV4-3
TGCGCCAGCAGCCAAGGCAGAAACACTGAAGCTTTCTTT
CASSQGRNTEAFF
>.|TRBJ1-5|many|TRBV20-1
TGCAGTGCTATCTCAGGGAGCAATCAGCCCCAGCATTTT
CSAISGSNQPQHF
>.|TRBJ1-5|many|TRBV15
TGTGCCACCAGCAGAGGACGCTATCAGCCCCAGCATTTT
CATSRGRYQPQHF
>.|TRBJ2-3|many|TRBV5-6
TGTGCCAGCAGCTTATCTGGCCGGGACCCCACAGATACGCAGTATTTT
CASSLSGRDPTDTQYF
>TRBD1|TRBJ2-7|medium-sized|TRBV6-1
TGTGCCAGCACACGGTCGGGACAGAGCTACGAGCAGTACTTC
CASTRSGQSYEQYF
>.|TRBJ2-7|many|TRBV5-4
TGTGCCAGCAGCTTAGGGACGGCGGAGTACTTC
CASSLGTAEYF
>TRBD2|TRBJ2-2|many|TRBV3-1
TGTGCCAGCAGCCGGGAGGGGTCCGGGGAGCTGTTTTTT
CASSREGSGELFF
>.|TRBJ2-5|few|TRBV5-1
TGCGCCAGCAGCCCCGAGGGAGTAGGAGAGACCCAGTACTTC
CASSPEGVGETQYF
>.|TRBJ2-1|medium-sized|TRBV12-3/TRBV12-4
TGTGCCAGCAGTGGCCCCTACAATGAGCAGTTCTTC
CASSGPYNEQFF
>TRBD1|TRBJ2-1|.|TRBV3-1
TGTGCCAGCAGACAGCGCGGACAGGGGCCCTACAATGAGCAGTTCTTC
CASRQRGQGPYNEQFF
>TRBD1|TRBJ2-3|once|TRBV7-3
TGTGCCAGCACCTTGACAGGGGAAGATACGCAGTATTTT
CASTLTGEDTQYF
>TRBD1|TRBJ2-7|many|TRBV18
TGTGCCAGCTCAACAACAGGGGGCTACGAGCAGTACTTC
CASSTTGGYEQYF
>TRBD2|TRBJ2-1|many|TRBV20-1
TGCAGTGCCAACCTTGGCGGGAGGTTCAATGAGCAGTTCTTC
CSANLGGRFNEQFF
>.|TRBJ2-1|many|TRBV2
TGTGCCAGCACGGCGTTCTCCTACAATGAGCAGTTCTTC
CASTAFSYNEQFF
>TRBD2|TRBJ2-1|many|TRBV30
TGTGCCTGGAGTGCACTAGCGGGAGGATACAATGAGCAGTTCTTC
CAWSALAGGYNEQFF
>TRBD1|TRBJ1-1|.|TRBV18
TGTGCCAGCTCACCAACAGGGGGTTTAAACACTGAAGCTTTCTTT
CASSPTGGLNTEAFF
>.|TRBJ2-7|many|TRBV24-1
TGTGCCACCAGTGAGACCGGGGGCTACGAGCAGTACTTC
CATSETGGYEQYF
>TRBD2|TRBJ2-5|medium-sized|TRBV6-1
TGTGCCAGCAGTCCAACTAGCGGAGGGCTGGGGGAGACCCAGTACTTC
CASSPTSGGLGETQYF
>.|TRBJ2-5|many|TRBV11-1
TGTGCCAGCAGCTTACGGGAGACCCAGTACTTC
CASSLRETQYF
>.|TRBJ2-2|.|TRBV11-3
TGTGCCAGCACCTTAGTTAGGAGTGGAACCGGGGAGCTGTTTTTT
CASTLVRSGTGELFF
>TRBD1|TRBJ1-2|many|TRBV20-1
TGCAGTGCTAGAGGGAGGAGACAGGGTCCCTATGGCTACACCTTC
CSARGRRQGPYGYTF
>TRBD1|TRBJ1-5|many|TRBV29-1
TGCAGCGGTCTGGTACAGGGGTCACATCATTTT
CSGLVQGSHHF
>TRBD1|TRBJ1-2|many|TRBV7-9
TGTGCCAGCAGCTTAGACAGGGGATATGGCTACACCTTC
CASSLDRGYGYTF
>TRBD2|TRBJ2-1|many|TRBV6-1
TGTGCCAGCTTTAGGACTAGCTCCAATGAGCAGTTCTTC
CASFRTSSNEQFF
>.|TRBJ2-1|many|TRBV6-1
TGTGCCAGTTTCCGGGACGGATTATACAATGAGCAGTTCTTC
CASFRDGLYNEQFF
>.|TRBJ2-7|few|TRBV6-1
TGTGCCATCAGTCGCTCGGACCTATCCTACGAGCAGTACTTC
CAISRSDLSYEQYF
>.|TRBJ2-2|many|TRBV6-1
TGTGCCAGCAGTAAAAGGCGACAGGAAAGGGGCACCGGGGAGCTGTTTTTT
CASSKRRQERGTGELFF
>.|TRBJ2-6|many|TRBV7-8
TGTGCCAGCAGCTTAGAAGGGTCTGGGGCCAACGTCCTGACTTTC
CASSLEGSGANVLTF
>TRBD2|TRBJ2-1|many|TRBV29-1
TGCAGCGTCGGTGGGGGGGAGGGAGTCGGAAATGAGCAGTTCTTC
CSVGGGEGVGNEQFF
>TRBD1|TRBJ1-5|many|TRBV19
TGTGCCAGTAGTTTCCGGACAGGAATTAGCAATCAGCCCCAGCATTTT
CASSFRTGISNQPQHF
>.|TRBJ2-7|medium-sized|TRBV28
TGTGCCAGCAGCAGTTCTGGGAGGGGGCCGTACGAGCAGTACTTC
CASSSSGRGPYEQYF
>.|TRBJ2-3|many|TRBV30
TGTGCCGGACCTGGGGATCGGGACTCCGTGTATTTT
CAGPGDRDSVYF
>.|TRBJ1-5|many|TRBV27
TGTGCCAGCAGTCCGGGGGGATATCAGCCCCAGCATTTT
CASSPGGYQPQHF
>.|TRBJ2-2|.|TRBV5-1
TGCGCCAGCAGCCCCAGAGGTAGCGGGGAGCTGTTTTTT
CASSPRGSGELFF
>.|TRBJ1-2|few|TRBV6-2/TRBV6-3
TGTGCCAGCAGTTACGGGAACTATGGCTACACCTTC
CASSYGNYGYTF
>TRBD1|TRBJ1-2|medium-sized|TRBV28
TGTGCCAGCAGTTTAGCATGGGGGGACAGCTATGGCTACACCTTC
CASSLAWGDSYGYTF
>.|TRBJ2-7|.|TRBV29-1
TGCAGCGTTGAAGATATAGGGCTATCGGGCGAGCAGTACTTC
CSVEDIGLSGEQYF
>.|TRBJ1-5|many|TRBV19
TGTGCCAGTAGTGCCACCTCCGGGACATCTAATCAGCCCCAGCATTTT
CASSATSGTSNQPQHF
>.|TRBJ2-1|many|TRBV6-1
TGTGCCAGCAGGGCCGAACCACAACTAAATGAGCAGTTCTTC
CASRAEPQLNEQFF
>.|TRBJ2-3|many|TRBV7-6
TGTGCCAGCAGCTTAGGTCAAAGCACAGATACGCAGTATTTT
CASSLGQSTDTQYF
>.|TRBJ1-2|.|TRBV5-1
TGCGCCAGCAGCTTGGCCTTAGACAGCCGGGTCTATGGCTACACCTTC
CASSLALDSRVYGYTF
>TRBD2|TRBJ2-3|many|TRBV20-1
TGCAGTGCCTGGACTAGTTCCGATACGCAGTATTTT
CSAWTSSDTQYF
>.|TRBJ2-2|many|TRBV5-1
TGCGCCAGCCGGACATCTTGGCACACCGGGGAGCTGTTTTTT
CASRTSWHTGELFF
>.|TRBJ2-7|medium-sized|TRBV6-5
TGTGCCAGCAGTTACTCGACAGACTACGAGCAGTACTTC
CASSYSTDYEQYF
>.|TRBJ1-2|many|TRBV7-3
TGTGCCAGCAGCTTAACAGACGGGATCCGGTTGAATGGCTACACCTTC
CASSLTDGIRLNGYTF
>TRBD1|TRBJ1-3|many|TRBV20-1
TGCAGTGCTAGAGATTTGGGGGACAGGCGCTACTCTGGAAACACCATATATTTT
CSARDLGDRRYSGNTIYF
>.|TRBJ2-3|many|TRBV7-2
TGTGCCAGCAGGAAGAACAGGGGGGGTGCAGATACGCAGTATTTT
CASRKNRGGADTQYF